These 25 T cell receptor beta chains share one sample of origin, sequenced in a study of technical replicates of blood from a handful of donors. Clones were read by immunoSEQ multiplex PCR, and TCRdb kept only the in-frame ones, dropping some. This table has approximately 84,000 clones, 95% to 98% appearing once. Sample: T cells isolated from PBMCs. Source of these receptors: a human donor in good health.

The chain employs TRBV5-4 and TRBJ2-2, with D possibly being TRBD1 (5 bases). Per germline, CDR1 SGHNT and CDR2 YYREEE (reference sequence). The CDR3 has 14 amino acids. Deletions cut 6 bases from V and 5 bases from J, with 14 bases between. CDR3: CASTNDPGTGELFF. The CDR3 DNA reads TGTGCCAGCACCAACGACCCAGGGACCGGGGAGCTGTTTTTT.

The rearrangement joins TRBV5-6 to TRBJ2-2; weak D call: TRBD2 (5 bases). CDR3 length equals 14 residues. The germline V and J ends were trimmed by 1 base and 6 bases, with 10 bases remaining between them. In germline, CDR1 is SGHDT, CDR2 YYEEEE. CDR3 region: CASSLNLRAGELFF. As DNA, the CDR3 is TGTGCCAGCAGCTTGAACCTGAGGGCCGGGGAGCTGTTTTTT.

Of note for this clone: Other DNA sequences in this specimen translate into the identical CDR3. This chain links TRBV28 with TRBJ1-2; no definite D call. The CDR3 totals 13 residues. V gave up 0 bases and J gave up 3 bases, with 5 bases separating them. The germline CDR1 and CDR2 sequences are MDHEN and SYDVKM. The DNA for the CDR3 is TGTGCCAGCAGTTTATGGGGCGACTATGGCTACACCTTC. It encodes CASSLWGDYGYTF.

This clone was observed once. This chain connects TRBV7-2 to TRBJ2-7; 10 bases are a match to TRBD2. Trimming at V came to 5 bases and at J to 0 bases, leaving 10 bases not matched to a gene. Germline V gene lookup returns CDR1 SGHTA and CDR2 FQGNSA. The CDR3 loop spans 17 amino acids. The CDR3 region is CASSEVLAGQYSYEQYF. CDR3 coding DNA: TGTGCCAGCAGCGAAGTACTAGCGGGGCAATACTCCTACGAGCAGTACTTC.

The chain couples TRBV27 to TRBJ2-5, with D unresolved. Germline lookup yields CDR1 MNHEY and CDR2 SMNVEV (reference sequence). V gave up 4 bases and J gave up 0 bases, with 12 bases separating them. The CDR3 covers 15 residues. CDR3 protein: CASSWRLEYQETQYF. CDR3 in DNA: TGTGCCAGCAGTTGGCGACTGGAGTACCAAGAGACCCAGTACTTC.

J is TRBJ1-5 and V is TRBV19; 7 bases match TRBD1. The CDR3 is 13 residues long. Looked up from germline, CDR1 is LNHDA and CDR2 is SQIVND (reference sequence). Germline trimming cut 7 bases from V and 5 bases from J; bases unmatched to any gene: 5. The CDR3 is CASKGQVHQPQHF. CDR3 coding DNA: TGTGCCAGTAAAGGACAGGTCCATCAGCCCCAGCATTTT.

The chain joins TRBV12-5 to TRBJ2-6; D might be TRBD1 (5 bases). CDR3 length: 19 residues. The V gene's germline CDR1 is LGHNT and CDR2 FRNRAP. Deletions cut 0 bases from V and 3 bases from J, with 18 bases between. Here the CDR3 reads CASGLVSRVLFRGANVLTF. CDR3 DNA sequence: TGTGCTAGTGGTTTGGTCTCCAGGGTGCTTTTTCGTGGGGCCAACGTCCTGACTTTC.

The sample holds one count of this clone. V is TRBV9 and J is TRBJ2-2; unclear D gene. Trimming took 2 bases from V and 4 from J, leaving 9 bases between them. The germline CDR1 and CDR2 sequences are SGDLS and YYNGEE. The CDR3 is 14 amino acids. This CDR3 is CASSVGSSTGELFF. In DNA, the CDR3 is TGTGCCAGCAGCGTTGGTAGTAGCACCGGGGAGCTGTTTTTT.

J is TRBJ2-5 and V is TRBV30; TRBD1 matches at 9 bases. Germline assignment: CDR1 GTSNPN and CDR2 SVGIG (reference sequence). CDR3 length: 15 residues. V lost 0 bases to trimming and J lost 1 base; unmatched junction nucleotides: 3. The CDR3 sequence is CAWSVGQGPQETQYF. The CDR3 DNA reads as TGTGCCTGGAGTGTGGGACAGGGCCCCCAAGAGACCCAGTACTTC.

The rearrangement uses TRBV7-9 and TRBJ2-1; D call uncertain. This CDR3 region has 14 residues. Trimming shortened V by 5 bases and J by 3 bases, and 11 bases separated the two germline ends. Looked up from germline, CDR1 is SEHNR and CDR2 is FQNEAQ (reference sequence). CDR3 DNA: TGTGCCAGCAGCCACAGATTGGGCTACAATGAGCAGTTCTTC. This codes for CASSHRLGYNEQFF.

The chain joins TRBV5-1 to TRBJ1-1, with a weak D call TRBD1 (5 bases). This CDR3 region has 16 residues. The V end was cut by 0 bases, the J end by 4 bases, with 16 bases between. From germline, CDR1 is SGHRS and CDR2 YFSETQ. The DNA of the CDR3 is TGCGCCAGCAGCTTGGAAGGGAGGGGTGGACGCACTGAAGCTTTCTTT. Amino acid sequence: CASSLEGRGGRTEAFF.

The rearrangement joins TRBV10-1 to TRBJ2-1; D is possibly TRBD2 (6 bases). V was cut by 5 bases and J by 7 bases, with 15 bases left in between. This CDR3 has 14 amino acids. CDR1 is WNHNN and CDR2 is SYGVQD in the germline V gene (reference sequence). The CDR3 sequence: CASSLGGFGNEQFF. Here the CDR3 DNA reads TGCGCCAGCAGTTTGGGGGGTTTTGGGAATGAGCAGTTCTTC.

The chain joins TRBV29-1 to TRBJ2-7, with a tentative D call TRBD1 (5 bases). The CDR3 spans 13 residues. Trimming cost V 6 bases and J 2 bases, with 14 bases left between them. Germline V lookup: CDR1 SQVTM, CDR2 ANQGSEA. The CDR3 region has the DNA TGCAGCGTCGCCTCAGGGTTCACCTACGAGCAGTACTTC. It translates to CSVASGFTYEQYF.

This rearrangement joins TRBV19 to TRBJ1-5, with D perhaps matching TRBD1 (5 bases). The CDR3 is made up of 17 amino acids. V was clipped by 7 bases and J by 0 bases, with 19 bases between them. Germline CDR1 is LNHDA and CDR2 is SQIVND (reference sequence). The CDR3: CASIQRGQYYSNQPQHF. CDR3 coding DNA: TGTGCCAGTATTCAAAGGGGCCAATACTATAGCAATCAGCCCCAGCATTTT.

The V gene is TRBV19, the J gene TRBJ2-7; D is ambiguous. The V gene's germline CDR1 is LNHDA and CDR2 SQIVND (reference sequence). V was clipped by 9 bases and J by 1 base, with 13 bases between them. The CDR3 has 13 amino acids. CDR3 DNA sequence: TGTGCCAGCGTCCCCCCCGGGTCCTACGAGCAGTACTTC. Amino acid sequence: CASVPPGSYEQYF.

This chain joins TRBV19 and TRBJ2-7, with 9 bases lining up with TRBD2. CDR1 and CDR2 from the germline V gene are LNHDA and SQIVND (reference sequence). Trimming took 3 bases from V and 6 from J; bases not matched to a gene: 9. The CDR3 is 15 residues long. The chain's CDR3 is CASSIWTSAKLEQYF. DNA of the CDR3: TGTGCCAGTAGTATTTGGACTAGCGCGAAGCTCGAGCAGTACTTC.

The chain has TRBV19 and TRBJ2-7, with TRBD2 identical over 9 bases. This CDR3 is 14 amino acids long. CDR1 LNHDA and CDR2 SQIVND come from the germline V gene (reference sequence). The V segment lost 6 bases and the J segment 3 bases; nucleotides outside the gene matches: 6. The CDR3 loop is CASSATSGDYEQYF. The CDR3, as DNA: TGTGCCAGTAGCGCGACTAGCGGTGACTACGAGCAGTACTTC. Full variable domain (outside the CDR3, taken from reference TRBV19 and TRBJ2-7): DGGITQSPKYLFRKEGQNVTLSCEQNLNHDAMYWYRQDPGQGLRLIYYSQIVNDFQKGDIAEGYSVSREKKESFPLTVTSAQKNPTAFYLCASSATSGDYEQYFGPGTRLTVT.

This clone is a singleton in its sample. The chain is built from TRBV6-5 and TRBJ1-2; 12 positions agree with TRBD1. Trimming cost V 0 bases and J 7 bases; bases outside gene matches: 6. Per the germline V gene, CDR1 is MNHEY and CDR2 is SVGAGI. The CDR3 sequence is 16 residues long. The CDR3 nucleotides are TGTGCCAGCAGTTACTCCGGGACAGGGGGCCGTTTTGGCTACACCTTC. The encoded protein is CASSYSGTGGRFGYTF.

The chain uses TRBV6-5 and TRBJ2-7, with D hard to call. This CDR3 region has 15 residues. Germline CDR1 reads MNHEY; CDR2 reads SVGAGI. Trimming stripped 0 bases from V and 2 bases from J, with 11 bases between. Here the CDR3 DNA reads TGTGCCAGCAGTTACTCGTTTGCGATTACCTACGAGCAGTACTTC. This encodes CASSYSFAITYEQYF.

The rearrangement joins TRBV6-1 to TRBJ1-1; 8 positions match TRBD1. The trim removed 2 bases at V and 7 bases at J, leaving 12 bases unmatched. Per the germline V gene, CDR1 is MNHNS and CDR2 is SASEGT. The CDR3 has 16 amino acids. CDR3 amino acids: CASSEQGQGSGFEAFF. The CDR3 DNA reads TGTGCCAGCAGTGAACAAGGACAGGGATCGGGTTTTGAAGCTTTCTTT.

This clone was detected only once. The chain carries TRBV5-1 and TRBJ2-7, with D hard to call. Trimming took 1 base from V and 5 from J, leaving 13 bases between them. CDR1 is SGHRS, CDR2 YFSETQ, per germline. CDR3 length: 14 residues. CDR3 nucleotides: TGCGCCAGCAGCTTGACTCTTTTTTCTGACGAGCAGTACTTC. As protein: CASSLTLFSDEQYF.

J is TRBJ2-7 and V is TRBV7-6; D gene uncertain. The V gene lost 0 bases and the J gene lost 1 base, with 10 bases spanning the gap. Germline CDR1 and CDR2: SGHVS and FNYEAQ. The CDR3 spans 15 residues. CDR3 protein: CASSLAAGTSYEQYF. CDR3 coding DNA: TGTGCCAGCAGCTTAGCGGCAGGTACTTCCTACGAGCAGTACTTC.

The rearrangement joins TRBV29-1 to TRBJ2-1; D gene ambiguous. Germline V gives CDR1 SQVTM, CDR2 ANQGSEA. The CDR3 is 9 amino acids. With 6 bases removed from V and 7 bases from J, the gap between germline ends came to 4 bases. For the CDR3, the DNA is TGCAGCGTCCAGAATGAGCAGTTCTTC. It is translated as CSVQNEQFF.

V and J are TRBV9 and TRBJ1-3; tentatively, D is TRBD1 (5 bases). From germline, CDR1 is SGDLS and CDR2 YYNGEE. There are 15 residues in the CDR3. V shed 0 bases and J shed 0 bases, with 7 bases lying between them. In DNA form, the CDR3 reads TGTGCCAGCAGCGTAGGAGACAGCTCTGGAAACACCATATATTTT. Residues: CASSVGDSSGNTIYF.

CDR3 sequence: CASSSQGRSAEGETQYF. The CDR3 bases are TGTGCCAGCAGCTCCCAGGGTAGATCAGCGGAGGGGGAGACCCAGTACTTC. The chain employs TRBV27 and TRBJ2-5, with D possibly TRBD2 on 6 matching bases. In germline, CDR1 is MNHEY, CDR2 SMNVEV (reference sequence). V was shortened by 6 bases and J by 5 bases, with 25 bases between the two germline ends. The CDR3 spans 17 residues.